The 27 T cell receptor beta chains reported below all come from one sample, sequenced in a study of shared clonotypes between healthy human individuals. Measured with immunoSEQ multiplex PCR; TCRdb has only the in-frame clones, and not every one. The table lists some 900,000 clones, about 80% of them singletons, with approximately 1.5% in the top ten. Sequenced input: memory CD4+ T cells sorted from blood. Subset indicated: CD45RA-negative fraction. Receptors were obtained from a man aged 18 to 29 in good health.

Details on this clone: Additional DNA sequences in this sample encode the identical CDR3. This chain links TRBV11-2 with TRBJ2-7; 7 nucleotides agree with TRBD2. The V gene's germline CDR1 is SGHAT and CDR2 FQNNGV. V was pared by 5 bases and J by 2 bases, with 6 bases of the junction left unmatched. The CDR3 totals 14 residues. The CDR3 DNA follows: TGTGCCAGCAGCCTGCTAGCGGCAACCTACGAGCAGTACTTC. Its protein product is CASSLLAATYEQYF.

The CDR3 region has the DNA TGTGCCAGCTCACCAACGCGCGGAACTAATGAAAAACTGTTTTTT. This codes for CASSPTRGTNEKLFF. The V call is TRBV18, the J call TRBJ1-4; unclear D gene. V was shortened by 2 bases and J by 1 base, with 8 bases between the two germline ends. The CDR3 has 15 residues. Looked up from germline, CDR1 is KGHSH and CDR2 is LQKENI.

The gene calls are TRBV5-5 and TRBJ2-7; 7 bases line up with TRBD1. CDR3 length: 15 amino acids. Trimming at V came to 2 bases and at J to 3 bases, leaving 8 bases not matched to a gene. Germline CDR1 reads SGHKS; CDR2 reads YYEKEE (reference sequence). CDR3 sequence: CASSFVAGGNYEQYF. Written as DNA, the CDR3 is TGTGCCAGCAGCTTTGTCGCAGGGGGAAACTACGAGCAGTACTTC.

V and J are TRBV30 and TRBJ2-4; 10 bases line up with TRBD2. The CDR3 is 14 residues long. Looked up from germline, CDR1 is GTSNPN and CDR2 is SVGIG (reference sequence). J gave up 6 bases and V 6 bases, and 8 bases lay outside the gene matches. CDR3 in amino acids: CACRASGSGNIQYF. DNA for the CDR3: TGTGCCTGCCGGGCTAGCGGGAGTGGAAACATTCAGTACTTC.

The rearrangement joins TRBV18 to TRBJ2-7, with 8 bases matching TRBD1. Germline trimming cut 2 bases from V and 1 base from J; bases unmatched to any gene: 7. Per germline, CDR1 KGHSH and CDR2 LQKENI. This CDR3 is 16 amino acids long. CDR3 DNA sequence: TGTGCCAGCTCACCATTGGGACAGGCTACATCCTACGAGCAGTACTTC. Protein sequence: CASSPLGQATSYEQYF.

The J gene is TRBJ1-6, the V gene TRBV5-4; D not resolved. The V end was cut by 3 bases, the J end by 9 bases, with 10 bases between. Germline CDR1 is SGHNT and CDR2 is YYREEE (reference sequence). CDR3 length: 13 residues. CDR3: CASSSRETSPLHF. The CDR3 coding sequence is TGTGCCAGCAGCTCCCGGGAAACTTCACCCCTCCACTTT.

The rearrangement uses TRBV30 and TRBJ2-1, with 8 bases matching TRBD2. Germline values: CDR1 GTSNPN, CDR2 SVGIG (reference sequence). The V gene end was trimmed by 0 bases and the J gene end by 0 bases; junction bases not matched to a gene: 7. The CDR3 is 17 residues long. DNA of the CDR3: TGTGCCTGGAGTGTAATTTACACTAGCGGCTCCTACAATGAGCAGTTCTTC. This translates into CAWSVIYTSGSYNEQFF.

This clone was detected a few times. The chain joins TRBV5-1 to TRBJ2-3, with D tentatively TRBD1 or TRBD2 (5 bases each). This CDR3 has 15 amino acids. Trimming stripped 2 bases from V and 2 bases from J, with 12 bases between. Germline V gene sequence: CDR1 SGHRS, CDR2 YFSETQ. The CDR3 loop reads CASSFLGENTDTQYF. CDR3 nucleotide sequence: TGCGCCAGCAGCTTCTTGGGGGAGAACACAGATACGCAGTATTTT.

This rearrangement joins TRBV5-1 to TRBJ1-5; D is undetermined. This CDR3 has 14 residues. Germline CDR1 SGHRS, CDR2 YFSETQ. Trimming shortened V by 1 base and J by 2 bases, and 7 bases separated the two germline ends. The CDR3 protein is CASSLRAGNQPQHF. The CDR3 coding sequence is TGCGCCAGCAGCTTGAGGGCAGGCAATCAGCCCCAGCATTTT.

For the CDR3, the DNA is TGTGCCATCAGGGCCGGGTCCAATGAAAAACTGTTTTTT. Protein sequence: CAIRAGSNEKLFF. The rearrangement joins TRBV10-3 to TRBJ1-4; D is undetermined. CDR3 length: 13 residues. Germline CDR1 and CDR2: ENHRY and SYGVKD. Between the trimmed V and J ends, which lost 6 bases and 5 bases, there was a span of 10 bases.

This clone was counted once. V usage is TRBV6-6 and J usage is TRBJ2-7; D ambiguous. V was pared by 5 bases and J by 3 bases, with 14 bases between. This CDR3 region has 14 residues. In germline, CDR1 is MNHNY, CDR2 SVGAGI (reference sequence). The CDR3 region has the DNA TGTGCCAGCAGTAACCGGTCGACGGGCTACGAGCAGTACTTC. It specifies CASSNRSTGYEQYF.

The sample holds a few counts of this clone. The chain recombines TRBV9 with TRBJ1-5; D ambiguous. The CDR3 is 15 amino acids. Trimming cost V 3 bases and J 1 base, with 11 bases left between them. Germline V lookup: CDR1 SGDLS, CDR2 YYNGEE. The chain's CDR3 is CASSAGIRSNQPQHF. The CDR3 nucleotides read TGTGCCAGCAGCGCTGGGATTCGGAGCAATCAGCCCCAGCATTTT.

Here the CDR3 reads CASSRLRGNEQFF. The CDR3 DNA reads as TGTGCCAGTAGCCGTCTCAGGGGCAATGAGCAGTTCTTC. This chain joins TRBV19 and TRBJ2-1; possibly TRBD1 for D (6 bases). V shed 6 bases and J shed 6 bases, with 12 bases lying between them. CDR1 and CDR2 (germline): LNHDA, SQIVND (reference sequence). The CDR3 length is 13 residues.

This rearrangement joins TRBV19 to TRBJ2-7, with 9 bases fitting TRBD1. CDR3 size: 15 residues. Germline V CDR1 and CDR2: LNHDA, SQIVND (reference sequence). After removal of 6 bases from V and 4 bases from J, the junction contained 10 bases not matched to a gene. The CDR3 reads CASSLGGTGLYEQYF. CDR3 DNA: TGTGCCAGTAGCCTGGGTGGGACAGGGTTATACGAGCAGTACTTC.

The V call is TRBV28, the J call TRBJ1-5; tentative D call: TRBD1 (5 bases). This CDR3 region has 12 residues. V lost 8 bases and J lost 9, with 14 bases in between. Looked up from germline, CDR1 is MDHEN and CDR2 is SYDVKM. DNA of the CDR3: TGTGCCAGCGGGGGTGAACAGCCGCCCCAGCATTTT. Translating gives CASGGEQPPQHF.

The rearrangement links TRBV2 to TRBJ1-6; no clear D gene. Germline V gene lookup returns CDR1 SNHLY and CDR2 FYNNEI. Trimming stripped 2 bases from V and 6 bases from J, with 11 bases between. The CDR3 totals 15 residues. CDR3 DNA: TGTGCCAGCAGTGAATCGGGGTCTGGTAATTCACCCCTCCACTTT. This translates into CASSESGSGNSPLHF.

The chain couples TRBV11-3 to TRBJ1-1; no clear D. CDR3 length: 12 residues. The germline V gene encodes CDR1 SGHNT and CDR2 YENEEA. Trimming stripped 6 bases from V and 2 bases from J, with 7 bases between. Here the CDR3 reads CASSSRNTEAFF. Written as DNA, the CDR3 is TGTGCCAGCAGTAGTCGAAACACTGAAGCTTTCTTT. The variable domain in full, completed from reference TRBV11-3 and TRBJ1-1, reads EAGVVQSPRYKIIEKKQPVAFWCNPISGHNTLYWYLQNLGQGPELLIRYENEEAVDDSQLPKDRFSAERLKGVDSTLKIQPAELGDSAVYLCASSSRNTEAFFGQGTRLTVV.

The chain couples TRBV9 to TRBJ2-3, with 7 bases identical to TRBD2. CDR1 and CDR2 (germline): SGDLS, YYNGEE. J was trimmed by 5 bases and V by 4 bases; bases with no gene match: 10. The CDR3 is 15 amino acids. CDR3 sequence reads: CASSPLAGVGDTQYF. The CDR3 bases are TGTGCCAGCAGCCCCCTGGCGGGAGTTGGAGATACGCAGTATTTT.

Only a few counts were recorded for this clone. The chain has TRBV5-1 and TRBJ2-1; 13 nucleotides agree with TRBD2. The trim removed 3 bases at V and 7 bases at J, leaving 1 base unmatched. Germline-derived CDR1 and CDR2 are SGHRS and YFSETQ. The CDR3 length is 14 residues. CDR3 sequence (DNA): TGCGCCAGCAGCTCGGGACTAGCGGGAAATGAGCAGTTCTTC. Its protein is CASSSGLAGNEQFF.

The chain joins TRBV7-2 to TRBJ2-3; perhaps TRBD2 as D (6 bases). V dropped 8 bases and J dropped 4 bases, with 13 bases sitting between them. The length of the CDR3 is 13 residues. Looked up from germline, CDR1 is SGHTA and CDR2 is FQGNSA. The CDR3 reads CASHGGVADTQYF. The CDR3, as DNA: TGTGCCAGCCATGGCGGGGTGGCAGATACGCAGTATTTT.

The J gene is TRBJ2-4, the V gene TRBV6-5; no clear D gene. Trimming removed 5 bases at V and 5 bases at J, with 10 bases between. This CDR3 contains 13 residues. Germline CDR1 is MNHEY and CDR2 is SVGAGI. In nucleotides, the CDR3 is TGTGCCAGCAGTCCTAGGATTCAAAACATTCAGTACTTC. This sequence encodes CASSPRIQNIQYF.

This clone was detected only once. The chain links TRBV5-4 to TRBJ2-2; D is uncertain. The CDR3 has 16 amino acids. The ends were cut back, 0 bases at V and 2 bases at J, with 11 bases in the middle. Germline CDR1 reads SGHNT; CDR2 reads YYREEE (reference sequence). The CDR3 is CASSLGPFENTGELFF. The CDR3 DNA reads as TGTGCCAGCAGCTTGGGGCCATTTGAAAACACCGGGGAGCTGTTTTTT.

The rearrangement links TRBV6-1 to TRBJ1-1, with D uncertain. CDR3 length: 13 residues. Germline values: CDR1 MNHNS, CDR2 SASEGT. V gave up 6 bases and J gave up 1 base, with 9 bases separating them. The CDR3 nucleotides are TGTGCCAGCAGGGGGTCGGGGAACACTGAAGCTTTCTTT. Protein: CASRGSGNTEAFF.

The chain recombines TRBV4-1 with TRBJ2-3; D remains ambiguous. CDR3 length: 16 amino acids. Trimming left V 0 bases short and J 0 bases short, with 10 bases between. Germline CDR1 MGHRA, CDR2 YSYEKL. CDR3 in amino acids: CASSQDSARSTDTQYF. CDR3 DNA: TGCGCCAGCAGCCAAGACAGCGCAAGGAGCACAGATACGCAGTATTTT.

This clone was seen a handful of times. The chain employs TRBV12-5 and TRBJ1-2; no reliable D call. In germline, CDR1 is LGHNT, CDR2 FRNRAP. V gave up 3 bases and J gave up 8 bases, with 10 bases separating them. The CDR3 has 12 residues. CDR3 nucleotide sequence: TGTGCTAGTGGTTTAGTTCCCTACGGCTACACCTTC. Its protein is CASGLVPYGYTF.

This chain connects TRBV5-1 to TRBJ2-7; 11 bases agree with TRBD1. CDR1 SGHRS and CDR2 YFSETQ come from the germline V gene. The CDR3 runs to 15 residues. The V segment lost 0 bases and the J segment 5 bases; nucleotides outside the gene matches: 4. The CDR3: CASSLGTGGVNEQYF. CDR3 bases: TGCGCCAGCAGCTTGGGGACAGGGGGCGTGAACGAGCAGTACTTC.

CDR3 DNA: TGTGCCTGGAGTGTACTCCTCTGGGGCTACACCTTC. Protein product: CAWSVLLWGYTF. The V call is TRBV30, the J call TRBJ1-2; no reliable D call. CDR1 and CDR2 (germline): GTSNPN, SVGIG (reference sequence). This CDR3 has 12 amino acids. The ends were cut back, 0 bases at V and 8 bases at J, with 10 bases in the middle.